The present entry profiles one TCR beta chain with its context. Antigen specificity is unknown. The sample comes from a study of regulatory T cells in long-lasting Graves disease. Background on the study: The study enrolled newly diagnosed Graves' patients on antithyroid drugs under 3 months. Points from the study as a whole: Patients with persistent Graves' had lower TCR diversity than newly diagnosed patients. Sampling was limited to peripheral blood rather than thyroid tissue.

The time point: newly diagnosed GD, antithyroid drugs for less than 3 months. Making the TCR library involved RNA that had been extracted from PBMCs. Under American Thyroid Association guidelines, Graves' disease was diagnosed. The V end was cut by 4 bases, the J end by 3 bases, with 17 bases between. Germline-derived CDR1 and CDR2 are SGHRS and YFSETQ. This CDR3 region has 15 residues. Assembly of TCR beta libraries relied on iRepertoire HTBI primers together with Arm-PCR of CDR3 regions. TCRdb recomputed calls from the multiplex PCR reads with MiXCR, one row per CDR3 protein. The sample contains over 300,000 distinct CDR3 sequences, around 15% of which appear only once.

The specimen was peripheral blood mononuclear cells (PBMCs), collected at new diagnosis, from a patient treated with antithyroid drugs. This chain connects TRBV5-1 to TRBJ2-7; D tentatively fits TRBD1 or TRBD2 (6 bases each). This receptor was taken from a female donor with Graves disease. The CDR3 coding sequence is TGCGCCAGCAGCCGCGGGGAAGGGGGTTACTACGAGCAGTACTTC. It is translated as CASSRGEGGYYEQYF. The full variable domain, with the rest looked up from reference TRBV5-1 and TRBJ2-7, is KAGVTQTPRYLIKTRGQQVTLSCSPISGHRSVSWYQQTPGQGLQFLFEYFSETQRNKGNFPGRFSGRQFSNSRSEMNVSTLELGDSALYLCASSRGEGGYYEQYFGPGTRLTVT.